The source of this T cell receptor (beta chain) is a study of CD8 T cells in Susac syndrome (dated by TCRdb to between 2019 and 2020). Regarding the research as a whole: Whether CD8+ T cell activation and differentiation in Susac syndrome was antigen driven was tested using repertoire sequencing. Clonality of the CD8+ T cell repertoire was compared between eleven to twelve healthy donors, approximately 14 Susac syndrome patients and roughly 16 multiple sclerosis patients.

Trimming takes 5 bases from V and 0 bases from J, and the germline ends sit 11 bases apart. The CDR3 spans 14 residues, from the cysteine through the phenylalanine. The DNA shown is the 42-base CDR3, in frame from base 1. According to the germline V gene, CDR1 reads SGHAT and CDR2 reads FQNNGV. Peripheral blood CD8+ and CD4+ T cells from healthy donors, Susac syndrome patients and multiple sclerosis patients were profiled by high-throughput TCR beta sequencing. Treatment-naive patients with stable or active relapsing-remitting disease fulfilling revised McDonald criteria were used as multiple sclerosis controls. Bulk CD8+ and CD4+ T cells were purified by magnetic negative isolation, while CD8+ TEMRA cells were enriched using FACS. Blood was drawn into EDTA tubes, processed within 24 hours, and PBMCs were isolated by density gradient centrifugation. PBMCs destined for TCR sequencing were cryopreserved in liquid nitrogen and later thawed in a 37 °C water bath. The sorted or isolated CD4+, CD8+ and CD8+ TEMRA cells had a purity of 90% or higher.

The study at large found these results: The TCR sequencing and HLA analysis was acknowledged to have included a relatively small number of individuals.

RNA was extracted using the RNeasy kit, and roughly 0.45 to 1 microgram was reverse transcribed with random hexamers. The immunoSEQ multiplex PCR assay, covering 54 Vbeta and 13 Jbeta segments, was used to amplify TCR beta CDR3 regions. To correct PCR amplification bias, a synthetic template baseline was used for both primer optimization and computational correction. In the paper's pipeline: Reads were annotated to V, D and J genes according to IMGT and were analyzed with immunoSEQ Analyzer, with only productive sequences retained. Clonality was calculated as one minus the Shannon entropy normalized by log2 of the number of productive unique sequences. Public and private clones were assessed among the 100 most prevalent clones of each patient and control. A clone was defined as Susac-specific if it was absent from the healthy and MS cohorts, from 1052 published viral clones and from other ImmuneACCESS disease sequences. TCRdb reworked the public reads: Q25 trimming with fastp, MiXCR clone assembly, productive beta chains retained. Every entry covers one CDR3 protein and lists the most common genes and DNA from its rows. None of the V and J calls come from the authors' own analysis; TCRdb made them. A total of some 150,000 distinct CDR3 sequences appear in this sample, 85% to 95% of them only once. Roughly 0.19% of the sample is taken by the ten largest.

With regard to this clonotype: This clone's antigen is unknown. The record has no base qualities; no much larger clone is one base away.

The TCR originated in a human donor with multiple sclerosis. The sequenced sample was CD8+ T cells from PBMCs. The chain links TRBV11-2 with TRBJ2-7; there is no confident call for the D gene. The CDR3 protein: CASSPPAGSYEQYF. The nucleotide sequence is TGTGCCAGCAGCCCCCCGGCCGGCTCCTACGAGCAGTACTTC.